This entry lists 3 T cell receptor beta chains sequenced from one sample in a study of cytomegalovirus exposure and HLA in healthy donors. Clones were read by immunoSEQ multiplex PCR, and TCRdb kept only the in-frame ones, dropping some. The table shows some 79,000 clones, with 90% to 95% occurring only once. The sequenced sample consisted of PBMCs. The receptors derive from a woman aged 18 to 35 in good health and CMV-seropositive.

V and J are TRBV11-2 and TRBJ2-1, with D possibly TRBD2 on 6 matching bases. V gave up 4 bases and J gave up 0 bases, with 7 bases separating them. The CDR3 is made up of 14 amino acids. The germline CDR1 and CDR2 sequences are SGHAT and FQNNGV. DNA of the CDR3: TGTGCCAGCAGCTCGACTAGCTCCTACAATGAGCAGTTCTTC. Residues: CASSSTSSYNEQFF.

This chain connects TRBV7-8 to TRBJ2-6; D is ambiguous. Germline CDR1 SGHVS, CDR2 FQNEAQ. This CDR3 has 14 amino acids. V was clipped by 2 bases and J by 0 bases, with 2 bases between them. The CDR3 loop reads CASSLRSGANVLTF. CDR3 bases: TGTGCCAGCAGCTTACGCTCTGGGGCCAACGTCCTGACTTTC.

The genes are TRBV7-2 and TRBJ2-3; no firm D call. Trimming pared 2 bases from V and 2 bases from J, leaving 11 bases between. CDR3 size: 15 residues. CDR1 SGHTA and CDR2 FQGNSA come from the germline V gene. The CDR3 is CASSLTLVITDTQYF. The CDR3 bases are TGTGCCAGCAGCTTAACCCTAGTGATCACAGATACGCAGTATTTT.